This T cell receptor (beta chain) appears in the sequencing data of a study of blood T cell repertoires in COVID-19. Methods used by the authors: Estimation of nucleated cell counts relied on the amplification of reference gene primers. Here immunoSEQ multiplex PCR was the method, and the copy in TCRdb shows in-frame clones only, minus some. V and J calls plus clone size are reproduced from that table; the DNA served to infer D and trimming. This table has 150,000 or so clones, 60% to 80% appearing once. The CDR3 has 14 residues. The V end was cut by 0 bases, the J end by 8 bases, with 14 bases between. CDR1 is SGHRS, CDR2 YFSETQ, per germline. The study assigned cohorts using participant-reported clinical history.

The chain recombines TRBV5-1 with TRBJ1-2; maybe TRBD1 (5 bases). The TCR originated in a woman in her fifties or sixties who had recovered from COVID-19. The sample consisted of PBMCs or T cells enriched from blood (not recorded which). The chain's CDR3 is CASSLAGGVSGYTF. In DNA form, the CDR3 reads TGCGCCAGCAGCTTGGCGGGAGGGGTGAGCGGCTACACCTTC.